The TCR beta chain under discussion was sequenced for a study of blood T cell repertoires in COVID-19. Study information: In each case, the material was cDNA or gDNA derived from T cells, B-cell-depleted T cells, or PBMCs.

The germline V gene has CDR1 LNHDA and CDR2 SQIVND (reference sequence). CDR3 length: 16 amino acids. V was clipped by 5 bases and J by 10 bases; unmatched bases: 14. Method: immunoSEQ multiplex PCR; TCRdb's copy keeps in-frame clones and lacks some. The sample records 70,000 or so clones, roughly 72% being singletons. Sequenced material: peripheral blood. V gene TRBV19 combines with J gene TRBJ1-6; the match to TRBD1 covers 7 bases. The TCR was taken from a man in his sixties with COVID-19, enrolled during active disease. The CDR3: CASSLEPPRQGSPLHF. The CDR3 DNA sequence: TGTGCCAGTAGTCTCGAACCTCCGAGACAGGGCTCACCCCTCCACTTT.